The clone carrying this TCR beta chain occurred a few times. Its antigen is currently unknown. Germline CDR1 SGHTA, CDR2 FQGNSA. V dropped 0 bases and J dropped 4 bases, with 10 bases sitting between them. This CDR3 spans 15 amino acids. This sample is drawn from a study of T cell responses to AZD1222 COVID-19 vaccine. The study, taken as a whole, reports: The study found vaccine-associated CD4 TCRs spanning spike, dominant at 160-218 and 743-854. Clonal diversity may have been underestimated in mostly white British donors.

Only in-frame clones appear in the TCRdb table, and some are missing; sequencing was by immunoSEQ multiplex PCR. This table has more than 150,000 clones, more than 75% appearing once. The rearrangement links TRBV7-2 to TRBJ2-1; D unresolved. Sample: peripheral blood, taken 28 days after the second AZD1222 dose. The sequence came from an adult who received the AZD1222 COVID-19 vaccine. The CDR3 sequence: CASSLAVGTYNEQFF. CDR3 nucleotide sequence: TGTGCCAGCAGCTTAGCGGTGGGAACATACAATGAGCAGTTCTTC. Full variable domain (remainder filled in from reference TRBV7-2 and TRBJ2-1): GAGVSQSPSNKVTEKGKDVELRCDPISGHTALYWYRQSLGQGLEFLIYFQGNSAPDKSGLPSDRFSAERTGGSVSTLTIQRTQQEDSAVYLCASSLAVGTYNEQFFGPGTRLTVL.